What follows are 30 T cell receptor beta chains derived from one specimen sequenced in a study of blood T cell repertoires in COVID-19. Sequencing was performed with immunoSEQ multiplex PCR; in TCRdb, only in-frame clones are kept and a portion is missing. The top ten clones hold roughly 11% of a sample with approximately 320,000 clones, approximately 89% of them seen once. The material sequenced was peripheral blood. The receptor set was obtained from a woman in her twenties or thirties with COVID-19, enrolled during active disease.

This chain's CDR3 is CASSLQRGQGSYEQYF. The CDR3, as DNA: TGTGCCAGCAGCCTCCAAAGGGGACAGGGGTCCTACGAGCAGTACTTC. The chain has TRBV3-1 (or the pseudogene TRBV3-2) and TRBJ2-7; 10 bases are shared with TRBD1. V lost 4 bases and J lost 1; bases outside the gene matches: 7. Germline V CDR1 and CDR2: LGHDT, YNNKEL (reference sequence). The CDR3 is 16 amino acids.

This chain connects TRBV27 to TRBJ1-5; D perhaps matches TRBD1 (6 bases). The CDR3 runs 13 residues. Germline V gene sequence: CDR1 MNHEY, CDR2 SMNVEV (reference sequence). V lost 3 bases, J lost 5 bases, and 8 bases lay in between. The CDR3 loop is CASSFTGYQPQHF. The CDR3 DNA sequence: TGTGCCAGCAGTTTTACAGGGTATCAGCCCCAGCATTTT.

Written as DNA, the CDR3 is TGTGCCAGCCTCAGCGGGACAGGGTCGGATGAGCAGTACTTC. It specifies CASLSGTGSDEQYF. The rearrangement uses TRBV2 and TRBJ2-7; 9 nucleotides match TRBD1. V lost 8 bases, J lost 7 bases, and 12 bases stayed unmatched. Germline loops: CDR1 SNHLY, CDR2 FYNNEI. The length of the CDR3 is 14 residues.

The chain joins TRBV24-1 to TRBJ1-5, with a tentative D call TRBD1 (5 bases). The germline V gene encodes CDR1 KGHDR and CDR2 SFDVKD. Trimming removed 8 bases at V and 3 bases at J, with 22 bases between. The CDR3 runs 17 residues. The CDR3 here is CATTIGLAGGDNQPQHF. CDR3 in DNA: TGTGCCACCACCATCGGACTGGCGGGGGGTGACAATCAGCCCCAGCATTTT.

The chain has TRBV5-1 and TRBJ1-1; a possible D gene is TRBD1 (5 bases). CDR1 SGHRS and CDR2 YFSETQ come from the germline V gene. This CDR3 region has 13 residues. V lost 0 bases to trimming and J lost 7 bases, with 10 bases between them. The DNA for the CDR3 is TGCGCCAGCAGCTTGGTAGGGGCAGATGAAGCTTTCTTT. It yields the protein CASSLVGADEAFF.

The V and J genes are TRBV19 and TRBJ2-1; D perhaps matches TRBD1 (5 bases). V gave up 4 bases and J gave up 7 bases, with 14 bases separating them. The germline V gene encodes CDR1 LNHDA and CDR2 SQIVND (reference sequence). This CDR3 has 14 residues. DNA of the CDR3: TGTGCCAGTAGTACCACCATCCAGGGAAATGAGCAGTTCTTC. It translates to CASSTTIQGNEQFF.

In its sample, this clone was seen a few times. The chain employs TRBV5-1 and TRBJ1-4; 8 bases line up with TRBD1. CDR1 is SGHRS, CDR2 YFSETQ, per germline. The CDR3 extends over 15 amino acids. V dropped 1 base and J dropped 6; count of bases not matched to a gene: 5. CDR3 nucleotides: TGCGCCAGCAGCTTGAATACAGGGGGTGATGAAAAACTGTTTTTT. Amino acid sequence: CASSLNTGGDEKLFF.

The genes are TRBV27 and TRBJ2-1, with D maybe TRBD1 (6 bases). The CDR3 has 16 amino acids. V lost 7 bases and J lost 4, with 20 bases in between. From germline, CDR1 is MNHEY and CDR2 SMNVEV (reference sequence). CDR3 bases: TGTGCCAGCAACAGAAGGGGGTCCCTCTTATACAATGAGCAGTTCTTC. Encoded protein: CASNRRGSLLYNEQFF.

The rearrangement links TRBV6-5 to TRBJ1-2; 7 nucleotides line up with TRBD1. Losses at the gene ends were 0 bases for V and 8 bases for J; bases not matched to a gene: 6. Germline V gene data show CDR1 as MNHEY and CDR2 as SVGAGI. There are 14 residues in the CDR3. CDR3 residues: CASSYSDRIRGYTF. Here the CDR3 DNA reads TGTGCCAGCAGTTACTCGGACAGGATTAGGGGCTACACCTTC.

J is TRBJ2-7 and V is TRBV5-1, with 7 bases identical to TRBD2. J gave up 0 bases and V 4 bases, and 10 bases lay outside the gene matches. Germline V lookup: CDR1 SGHRS, CDR2 YFSETQ. This CDR3 spans 16 amino acids. CDR3 DNA: TGCGCCAGCAGCATTACGGGGGGTGAGAGCTCCTACGAGCAGTACTTC. Its translation: CASSITGGESSYEQYF.

The chain joins TRBV5-4 to TRBJ1-4; D gene uncertain. The CDR3 totals 14 residues. CDR1 is SGHNT, CDR2 YYREEE, per germline (reference sequence). Trimming left V 3 bases short and J 4 bases short, with 10 bases between. The DNA of the CDR3 is TGTGCCAGCAGCTCGGGGAGTCTTAATGAAAAACTGTTTTTT. Amino acids: CASSSGSLNEKLFF.

The J gene is TRBJ1-1, the V gene TRBV6-5, with 8 bases aligning to TRBD1. The CDR3 is 14 amino acids. V gave up 6 bases and J gave up 4 bases; unmatched junction bases: 7. Per germline, CDR1 MNHEY and CDR2 SVGAGI. The CDR3 is CASRPGQGGTEAFF. For the CDR3, the DNA is TGTGCCAGCAGACCCGGACAGGGAGGCACTGAAGCTTTCTTT.

This chain links TRBV28 with TRBJ2-7; 7 nucleotides align to TRBD1. The CDR3 is 13 residues long. Trimming cost V 6 bases and J 1 base; bases outside gene matches: 3. The V gene's germline CDR1 is MDHEN and CDR2 SYDVKM. The CDR3 region has the DNA TGTGCCAGCAGAACAGGGGTTTCCTACGAGCAGTACTTC. Protein product: CASRTGVSYEQYF.

The genes are TRBV27 and TRBJ1-1; D may be TRBD1 (5 bases). Germline V gene data show CDR1 as MNHEY and CDR2 as SMNVEV (reference sequence). V was trimmed by 7 bases and J by 5 bases, leaving 17 bases between them. CDR3 size: 14 residues. Written as DNA, the CDR3 is TGTGCCAGCACTCAATCAGGGATTTCGACTGAAGCTTTCTTT. Its translation is CASTQSGISTEAFF.

The chain couples TRBV11-3 to TRBJ2-1; 12 nucleotides align to TRBD2. CDR1 and CDR2 from the germline V gene are SGHNT and YENEEA. Germline trimming cut 0 bases from V and 6 bases from J; bases unmatched to any gene: 3. There are 16 residues in the CDR3. CDR3 residues: CASSLDSTSGGNEQFF. In DNA, the CDR3 is TGTGCCAGCAGCTTAGATTCGACTAGCGGGGGCAATGAGCAGTTCTTC.

The gene calls are TRBV5-1 and TRBJ2-2; 8 bases map to TRBD1. Germline CDR1 and CDR2: SGHRS and YFSETQ. The CDR3 contains 16 residues. V lost 6 bases, J lost 5 bases, and 12 bases stayed unmatched. This CDR3 reads CASTWGQATWTGELFF. As DNA, the CDR3 is TGCGCCAGCACCTGGGGACAGGCTACGTGGACCGGGGAGCTGTTTTTT.

This rearrangement joins TRBV13 to TRBJ1-2; 10 bases match TRBD1. Per germline, CDR1 PRHDT and CDR2 FYEKMQ (reference sequence). The CDR3 runs 14 residues. Losses at the gene ends were 4 bases for V and 4 bases for J; bases not matched to a gene: 3. The CDR3 loop reads CASSSGTGAYGYTF. The CDR3 DNA sequence: TGTGCCAGCAGCTCCGGGACAGGGGCCTATGGCTACACCTTC.

The V call is TRBV7-2, the J call TRBJ2-5, with D unclear. The CDR3 has 13 residues. The germline V gene encodes CDR1 SGHTA and CDR2 FQGNSA. Trimming removed 1 base from V and 3 bases from J, with 6 bases in between. CDR3 sequence reads: CASSLVRKETQYF. The CDR3 nucleotides read TGTGCCAGCAGCTTAGTGAGAAAAGAGACCCAGTACTTC.

This chain joins TRBV7-8 and TRBJ1-6; D ambiguous. CDR1 and CDR2 from the germline V gene are SGHVS and FQNEAQ. CDR3 size: 13 residues. V was shortened by 5 bases and J by 6 bases, with 8 bases between the two germline ends. CDR3 in DNA: TGTGCCAGCAGCCCCTACAGTAATTCACCCCTCCACTTT. Translated, it gives CASSPYSNSPLHF.

This clone has just a few counts. The rearrangement joins TRBV3-1 (or the pseudogene TRBV3-2) to TRBJ1-6; D might be TRBD1 (5 bases). The CDR3 contains 14 residues. V was pared by 1 base and J by 6 bases, with 7 bases between. Germline V gene lookup returns CDR1 LGHDT and CDR2 YNNKEL (reference sequence). DNA for the CDR3: TGTGCCAGCAGCCAAGGACAGCTTAATTCACCCCTCCACTTT. Protein product: CASSQGQLNSPLHF.

The chain employs TRBV11-3 and TRBJ2-1; 11 nucleotides align to TRBD1. From germline, CDR1 is SGHNT and CDR2 YENEEA. The CDR3 covers 15 residues. Losses at the gene ends were 5 bases for V and 5 bases for J; bases not matched to a gene: 5. The CDR3 DNA follows: TGTGCCAGCAGCGTCGGACAGGGGGCTAACAATGAGCAGTTCTTC. Translating it yields CASSVGQGANNEQFF.

CDR3 sequence: CASSSPPRRGRGDQETQYF. DNA for the CDR3: TGTGCCAGCAGTTCCCCCCCCCGGCGGGGGCGTGGGGACCAAGAGACCCAGTACTTC. V gene TRBV27 combines with J gene TRBJ2-5; maybe TRBD2 (7 bases). CDR1 MNHEY and CDR2 SMNVEV come from the germline V gene (reference sequence). V lost 4 bases and J lost 0, with 24 bases in between. CDR3 length equals 19 residues.

This chain uses TRBV19 with TRBJ2-7; 7 positions match TRBD1. This CDR3 has 14 residues. J gave up 6 bases and V 10 bases, and 15 bases lay outside the gene matches. Germline assignment: CDR1 LNHDA and CDR2 SQIVND (reference sequence). CDR3 sequence reads: CATGNYRGTGEQYF. The DNA for the CDR3 is TGTGCCACCGGAAATTACAGGGGAACCGGCGAGCAGTACTTC. The full variable domain, completed using reference TRBV19 and TRBJ2-7, is DGGITQSPKYLFRKEGQNVTLSCEQNLNHDAMYWYRQDPGQGLRLIYYSQIVNDFQKGDIAEGYSVSREKKESFPLTVTSAQKNPTAFYLCATGNYRGTGEQYFGPGTRLTVT.

The gene calls are TRBV5-4 and TRBJ1-4, with D maybe TRBD1 (5 bases). Deletions cut 0 bases from V and 3 bases from J, with 9 bases between. Germline CDR1 is SGHNT and CDR2 is YYREEE (reference sequence). CDR3 size: 15 residues. The CDR3 protein is CASSLDRGANEKLFF. DNA of the CDR3: TGTGCCAGCAGCTTGGACCGGGGGGCTAATGAAAAACTGTTTTTT.

V is TRBV7-8 and J is TRBJ1-1; D gene uncertain. Germline loops: CDR1 SGHVS, CDR2 FQNEAQ. The CDR3 spans 15 residues. The V and J ends lost 2 bases and 1 base respectively, with 11 bases between them. CDR3: CASSLYGESNTEAFF. The CDR3 DNA reads as TGTGCCAGCAGCTTATATGGGGAGTCGAACACTGAAGCTTTCTTT.

The chain is built from TRBV18 and TRBJ2-5, with D hard to call. The CDR3 length is 13 residues. Germline V CDR1 and CDR2: KGHSH, LQKENI. V was clipped by 2 bases and J by 4 bases, with 8 bases between them. The CDR3: CASSPSSRETQYF. CDR3 DNA: TGTGCCAGCTCACCAAGTAGCAGAGAGACCCAGTACTTC.

Of note for this clone: This CDR3 is also generated by other DNA sequences in the sample. This CDR3 reads CASSSGNYGYTF. The CDR3 DNA reads TGTGCCAGCAGCTCGGGGAACTATGGCTACACCTTC. The chain has TRBV5-6 and TRBJ1-2; D remains unclear. CDR1 is SGHDT and CDR2 is YYEEEE in the germline V gene. Between the trimmed V and J ends, which lost 3 bases and 2 bases, there was a span of 5 bases. The CDR3 runs 12 residues.

The rearrangement uses TRBV6-5 and TRBJ1-2; 9 bases align to TRBD1. Germline CDR1 is MNHEY and CDR2 is SVGAGI. The V and J ends lost 7 bases and 7 bases, in that order; junction bases with no gene match: 10. The CDR3 loop spans 14 amino acids. The CDR3 loop reads CASTMSGTGFGYTF. The CDR3 DNA reads as TGTGCCAGCACCATGTCAGGGACAGGGTTTGGCTACACCTTC.

The V gene is TRBV2, the J gene TRBJ1-2, with TRBD1 as a possible D gene (6 bases). This CDR3 contains 13 residues. In germline, CDR1 is SNHLY, CDR2 FYNNEI. V shed 4 bases and J shed 6 bases, with 12 bases lying between them. The CDR3 DNA is TGTGCCAGCAGTGTCTTTTCAGGGGATGGCTACACCTTC. This gives the protein CASSVFSGDGYTF.

The genes are TRBV11-2 and TRBJ1-1; possibly TRBD1 for D (6 bases). There are 15 residues in the CDR3. V was clipped by 5 bases and J by 3 bases, with 16 bases between them. Germline loops: CDR1 SGHAT, CDR2 FQNNGV. CDR3 bases: TGTGCCAGCAGCCCTGGGGGGGGGCGGGACACTGAAGCTTTCTTT. This sequence encodes CASSPGGGRDTEAFF.